The entry that follows covers one TCR beta chain sequence. Its specificity is unknown. This sample was included in a study of PD-1 blockade in classical Hodgkin lymphoma. General study findings and limits: Baseline TCR diversity was reportedly lower in newly diagnosed patients than in healthy donors. It was reported as lower still in relapsed/refractory patients. Similar baseline diversity was found in complete responders and newly diagnosed patients. By C4D1 there was a significant rise in CD4+ TCR diversity but not in CD8+ TCR diversity.

All patients experienced relapse after autologous stem cell transplantation, and brentuximab vedotin exposure was variable. Trimming took 5 bases from V and 3 from J, leaving 14 bases between them. The CDR3 consists of 14 residues. The germline gives CDR1 PRHDT, CDR2 FYEKMQ (reference sequence). Some clones are missing from TCRdb's copy, which holds only in-frame ones; the method was immunoSEQ multiplex PCR. The sample gives 70,000 to 80,000 clones, roughly 91% of which show up once; about 7.8% is in the top ten. This receptor was obtained from a human donor with classical Hodgkin lymphoma. The V gene is TRBV13, the J gene TRBJ2-7; no definite D call. The source material was peripheral blood mononuclear cells (PBMCs), sampled at baseline. The DNA of the CDR3 is TGTGCCAGCAGCGGATCACCGAAACGCTACGAGCAGTACTTC. Its translation: CASSGSPKRYEQYF.